The present T cell receptor beta chain was sequenced within a study of shared clonotypes between healthy human individuals. General study results and limits: The naive CD4 repertoires of a few donors were compared, and approximately 4.7% of clonotypes were shared.

Generated by immunoSEQ multiplex PCR, the TCRdb table keeps only in-frame clones and is missing some. The sample contains 950,000 to 1,300,000 clones, roughly 70% of which appear only once. Worth noting for this clone: As yet, its antigen is unknown.

The CDR3 runs 15 residues. Germline V gene data show CDR1 as MDHEN and CDR2 as SYDVKM. J lost 7 bases, V lost 6 bases, and 7 bases had no gene match. The J gene is TRBJ1-6, the V gene TRBV28; 9 bases line up with TRBD1. Sequencing was done on a sample of memory CD4+ T cells sorted from blood. Subset in this sample: CD45RA-negative fraction. This TCR came from a man aged 18 to 35 in good health. The CDR3 coding sequence is TGTGCCAGCAGCGGTGCTACAGGGGGCAATTCACCCCTCCACTTT. Protein: CASSGATGGNSPLHF.